The next 21 T cell receptor beta chains were all read from a single sample in a study of blood T cell repertoires in COVID-19. Here immunoSEQ multiplex PCR was the method, and the copy in TCRdb shows in-frame clones only, minus some. The sample has 150,000 to 200,000 clones; approximately 88% are singletons. The sequenced sample was peripheral blood. The receptors derive from a man aged 35 to 55 with acute or convalescent COVID-19.

The chain links TRBV7-3 to TRBJ2-5; tentative D call: TRBD1 (6 bases). Per germline, CDR1 SGHTA and CDR2 FQGTGA. The ends were cut back, 4 bases at V and 2 bases at J, with 8 bases in the middle. The CDR3 covers 13 residues. The CDR3 here is CASSYGTQETQYF. The CDR3 nucleotides are TGTGCCAGCAGCTACGGGACACAAGAGACCCAGTACTTC.

This sequence joins TRBV5-4 and TRBJ2-5; 8 nucleotides agree with TRBD2. J lost 1 base, V lost 0 bases, and 5 bases had no gene match. The germline V gene has CDR1 SGHNT and CDR2 YYREEE (reference sequence). This CDR3 is built from 16 residues. CDR3 DNA sequence: TGTGCCAGCAGCTTGGGCGGGGGGCCCTTCCAAGAGACCCAGTACTTC. Translated: CASSLGGGPFQETQYF.

The chain uses TRBV18 and TRBJ1-5; perhaps TRBD1 as D (5 bases). Germline V gene lookup returns CDR1 KGHSH and CDR2 LQKENI. This CDR3 spans 13 amino acids. Trimming cost V 3 bases and J 4 bases, with 7 bases left between them. Here the CDR3 reads CASSPGANQPQHF. The CDR3 bases are TGTGCCAGCTCACCTGGGGCAAATCAGCCCCAGCATTTT.

This chain connects TRBV2 to TRBJ2-5, with 7 bases lining up with TRBD1. Germline lookup yields CDR1 SNHLY and CDR2 FYNNEI. The CDR3 has 11 residues. Trimming cost V 4 bases and J 10 bases; bases outside gene matches: 3. This chain's CDR3 is CASSAQGDQYF. The CDR3 DNA follows: TGTGCCAGCAGTGCGCAGGGGGACCAGTACTTC.

The chain joins TRBV11-2 to TRBJ2-5; 7 positions agree with TRBD1. The trim removed 2 bases at V and 2 bases at J, leaving 17 bases unmatched. From germline, CDR1 is SGHAT and CDR2 FQNNGV. The CDR3 extends over 19 amino acids. In DNA form, the CDR3 reads TGTGCCAGCAGCTTAAGCACAGGGGTGAATCTGATATTACAAGAGACCCAGTACTTC. This translates into CASSLSTGVNLILQETQYF. Combining the CDR3 with reference TRBV11-2 and TRBJ2-5 gives the whole variable domain EAGVAQSPRYKIIEKRQSVAFWCNPISGHATLYWYQQILGQGPKLLIQFQNNGVVDDSQLPKDRFSAERLKGVDSTLKIQPAKLEDSAVYLCASSLSTGVNLILQETQYFGPGTRLLVL.

This clone was picked up one time. The chain carries TRBV4-3 and TRBJ2-2, with D perhaps matching TRBD1 (6 bases). This CDR3 is built from 16 residues. Per the germline V gene, CDR1 is LGHNA and CDR2 is YSLEER. The V end was cut by 4 bases, the J end by 5 bases, with 17 bases between. The DNA of the CDR3 is TGCGCCAGCAGCCTCAAACAGGGTTTAACGACCGGGGAGCTGTTTTTT. Protein product: CASSLKQGLTTGELFF.

This chain connects TRBV7-9 to TRBJ1-2; no reliable D call. The CDR3 length is 16 residues. Trimming stripped 3 bases from V and 0 bases from J, with 14 bases between. Per the germline V gene, CDR1 is SEHNR and CDR2 is FQNEAQ (reference sequence). The CDR3 DNA reads as TGTGCCAGCAGCTTCCCCCCCGGGGTTCCTAACTATGGCTACACCTTC. Protein sequence: CASSFPPGVPNYGYTF. Together with reference TRBV7-9 and TRBJ1-2, the CDR3 gives the full variable domain: DTGVSQNPRHKITKRGQNVTFRCDPISEHNRLYWYRQTLGQGPEFLTYFQNEAQLEKSRLLSDRFSAERPKGSFSTLEIQRTEQGDSAMYLCASSFPPGVPNYGYTFGSGTRLTVV.

The rearrangement uses TRBV7-3 and TRBJ2-1; TRBD2 agrees at 11 bases. Germline V gene data show CDR1 as SGHTA and CDR2 as FQGTGA. The CDR3 runs to 15 residues. V lost 0 bases, J lost 9 bases, and 4 bases stayed unmatched. The CDR3 here is CASSLTSGGAIEQFF. In nucleotides, the CDR3 is TGTGCCAGCAGCTTAACTAGCGGGGGGGCAATTGAGCAGTTCTTC. Together with reference TRBV7-3 and TRBJ2-1, the CDR3 gives the full variable domain: GAGVSQTPSNKVTEKGKYVELRCDPISGHTALYWYRQSLGQGPEFLIYFQGTGAADDSGLPNDRFFAVRPEGSVSTLKIQRTERGDSAVYLCASSLTSGGAIEQFFGPGTRLTVL.

This chain joins TRBV4-3 and TRBJ2-3; D ambiguous. CDR1 is LGHNA and CDR2 is YSLEER in the germline V gene. The CDR3 length is 12 residues. V lost 3 bases and J lost 6, with 7 bases in between. The CDR3 sequence is CASSQERDTQYF. DNA for the CDR3: TGCGCCAGCAGCCAGGAGAGGGATACGCAGTATTTT.

Here the CDR3 reads CASSQDELGFDYEQYF. CDR3 coding DNA: TGTGCCAGCAGCCAAGATGAGCTCGGGTTTGATTACGAGCAGTACTTC. The V call is TRBV4-2, the J call TRBJ2-7; D gene ambiguous. Trimming left V 0 bases short and J 4 bases short, with 16 bases between. The length of the CDR3 is 16 residues. Germline V gene data show CDR1 as LGHNA and CDR2 as YNFKEQ.

This chain uses TRBV5-4 with TRBJ1-4, with D unresolved. Looked up from germline, CDR1 is SGHNT and CDR2 is YYREEE (reference sequence). Trimming took 4 bases from V and 2 from J, leaving 9 bases between them. The CDR3 has 14 amino acids. DNA of the CDR3: TGTGCCAGCAGCCCGACCGGGACTAATGAAAAACTGTTTTTT. Its translation is CASSPTGTNEKLFF.

The rearrangement links TRBV7-2 to TRBJ1-1, with D perhaps TRBD1 (5 bases). V lost 5 bases, J lost 7 bases, and 20 bases lay in between. The CDR3 has 15 amino acids. Germline-derived CDR1 and CDR2 are SGHTA and FQGNSA. CDR3 region: CASSPRWGWGGEAFF. DNA of the CDR3: TGTGCCAGCAGCCCGAGATGGGGTTGGGGGGGTGAAGCTTTCTTT.

This chain uses TRBV20-1 with TRBJ2-1; TRBD2 aligns across 15 bases. Germline assignment: CDR1 DFQATT and CDR2 SNEGSKA (reference sequence). Germline trimming cut 3 bases from V and 4 bases from J; bases unmatched to any gene: 13. This CDR3 comprises 19 residues. CDR3 sequence reads: CSASHHGTSGGLMYNEQFF. The CDR3 DNA follows: TGCAGTGCTAGTCATCATGGGACTAGCGGGGGGCTGATGTACAATGAGCAGTTCTTC.

The chain uses TRBV9 and TRBJ2-3; D not resolved. V lost 1 base and J 6 bases, leaving 12 bases between the germline ends. CDR1 and CDR2 (germline): SGDLS, YYNGEE. CDR3 length: 14 amino acids. The CDR3, as DNA: TGTGCCAGCAGCGTACGCCCCTTGCAGGATACGCAGTATTTT. Encoded protein: CASSVRPLQDTQYF.

The V gene is TRBV7-9, the J gene TRBJ1-2; D not resolved. Germline CDR1 is SEHNR and CDR2 is FQNEAQ (reference sequence). There are 16 residues in the CDR3. The V and J ends lost 1 base and 0 bases respectively, with 12 bases between them. CDR3: CASSLVGSESNYGYTF. The CDR3 coding sequence is TGTGCCAGCAGCTTAGTTGGCAGCGAGTCTAACTATGGCTACACCTTC.

The chain employs TRBV7-6 and TRBJ2-7; 12 nucleotides line up with TRBD1. V was pared by 5 bases and J by 4 bases, with 18 bases of the junction left unmatched. Germline V lookup: CDR1 SGHVS, CDR2 FNYEAQ. The CDR3 is made up of 19 amino acids. The CDR3 sequence: CASSAPWGQGAPRAYEQYF. In DNA form, the CDR3 reads TGTGCCAGCAGCGCCCCATGGGGACAGGGGGCCCCACGAGCATACGAGCAGTACTTC. The full variable domain, with the rest looked up from reference TRBV7-6 and TRBJ2-7, is GAGVSQSPRYKVTKRGQDVALRCDPISGHVSLYWYRQALGQGPEFLTYFNYEAQQDKSGLPNDRFSAERPEGSISTLTIQRTEQRDSAMYRCASSAPWGQGAPRAYEQYFGPGTRLTVT.

This chain connects TRBV2 to TRBJ2-1, with 7 positions matching TRBD1. J lost 4 bases, V lost 11 bases, and 14 bases had no gene match. Germline CDR1 reads SNHLY; CDR2 reads FYNNEI. There are 15 residues in the CDR3. Here the CDR3 DNA reads TGTGCCGGCCAACAGGACAGGCCAACTTACAATGAGCAGTTCTTC. Translating gives CAGQQDRPTYNEQFF. Full variable domain (missing parts from reference TRBV2 and TRBJ2-1): EPEVTQTPSHQVTQMGQEVILRCVPISNHLYFYWYRQILGQKVEFLVSFYNNEISEKSEIFDDQFSVERPDGSNFTLKIRSTKLEDSAMYFCAGQQDRPTYNEQFFGPGTRLTVL.

The gene calls are TRBV27 and TRBJ1-2, with a weak D call TRBD1 (6 bases). V was trimmed by 6 bases and J by 7 bases, leaving 18 bases between them. The germline gives CDR1 MNHEY, CDR2 SMNVEV (reference sequence). The CDR3 totals 14 residues. The CDR3 nucleotides are TGTGCCAGCAGACTTTTTACAGGGTCGGGTGGCTACACCTTC. It specifies CASRLFTGSGGYTF.

The chain combines TRBV9 with TRBJ2-3; a possible D gene is TRBD1 (5 bases). The CDR3 is 15 residues long. V lost 1 base and J 2 bases, leaving 11 bases between the germline ends. The germline V gene has CDR1 SGDLS and CDR2 YYNGEE. The CDR3 here is CASSVIGAHTDTQYF. The CDR3 DNA is TGTGCCAGCAGCGTAATAGGGGCCCACACAGATACGCAGTATTTT.

The V and J genes are TRBV5-1 and TRBJ1-4; D may be TRBD1 (6 bases). This CDR3 contains 15 residues. Germline CDR1 SGHRS, CDR2 YFSETQ. V was pared by 2 bases and J by 3 bases, with 11 bases between. In DNA form, the CDR3 reads TGCGCCAGCAGCTTTTTGGGACACCCTAATGAAAAACTGTTTTTT. It codes for CASSFLGHPNEKLFF.

The chain carries TRBV27 and TRBJ2-3; D may be TRBD1 (5 bases). The CDR3 has 14 amino acids. V shed 6 bases and J shed 2 bases, with 12 bases lying between them. CDR1 and CDR2 from the germline V gene are MNHEY and SMNVEV (reference sequence). CDR3 coding DNA: TGTGCCAGCAGCCCACGGACAATCACAGATACGCAGTATTTT. Protein sequence: CASSPRTITDTQYF.